What follows are 22 T cell receptor beta chains derived from one specimen sequenced in a study of blood T cell repertoires in COVID-19. TCRdb keeps only in-frame clones here, not all; method: immunoSEQ multiplex PCR. The repertoire holds about 290,000 clones, approximately 89% seen once, with more than 9.5% in the top ten. The sequenced material came from peripheral blood. These receptors all stem from a woman aged 25-40 years with COVID-19, enrolled during active disease.

This chain uses TRBV28 with TRBJ2-7, with 7 positions matching TRBD2. This CDR3 contains 16 residues. Germline V lookup: CDR1 MDHEN, CDR2 SYDVKM. Unmatched junction bases numbered 15, after V lost 7 bases and J lost 3 bases. CDR3 DNA: TGTGCCAGCACTCCGGGCGGGGGAACCCACTACTACGAGCAGTACTTC. Protein product: CASTPGGGTHYYEQYF.

In its sample, this clone was seen a few times. The V call is TRBV28, the J call TRBJ1-1; 9 bases are a match to TRBD1. There are 13 residues in the CDR3. The ends lost 8 bases at V and 0 bases at J; junction bases unmatched: 1. Per germline, CDR1 MDHEN and CDR2 SYDVKM. The CDR3 nucleotides read TGTGCCAGCGGACAGGGGATGAACACTGAAGCTTTCTTT. This gives the protein CASGQGMNTEAFF.

CDR3 sequence reads: CASRGWMGGQETQYF. The CDR3 DNA reads TGTGCCAGCCGGGGGTGGATGGGGGGCCAAGAGACCCAGTACTTC. This rearrangement joins TRBV27 to TRBJ2-5; a weak D match, TRBD2 (6 bases). Germline CDR1 reads MNHEY; CDR2 reads SMNVEV (reference sequence). The CDR3 runs 15 residues. Trimming took 8 bases from V and 1 from J, leaving 17 bases between them.

The chain employs TRBV7-2 and TRBJ1-5; D may be TRBD1 (5 bases). The germline V gene encodes CDR1 SGHTA and CDR2 FQGNSA. V lost 6 bases to trimming and J lost 6 bases, with 15 bases between them. The CDR3 sequence is 14 residues long. CDR3 in DNA: TGTGCCAGCAGTCATGACAGTACGCCTCAGCCCCAGCATTTT. This gives the protein CASSHDSTPQPQHF.

The rearrangement joins TRBV12-5 to TRBJ1-1; no reliable D call. CDR3 length equals 14 residues. The germline CDR1 and CDR2 sequences are LGHNT and FRNRAP. Trimming left V 1 base short and J 2 bases short, with 8 bases between. In DNA form, the CDR3 reads TGTGCTAGTGGTTTGGGCAGTCAAAACACTGAAGCTTTCTTT. It codes for CASGLGSQNTEAFF.

The chain recombines TRBV27 with TRBJ2-5, with D maybe TRBD2 (5 bases). The ends were cut back, 3 bases at V and 2 bases at J, with 10 bases in the middle. The CDR3 length is 14 residues. Germline values: CDR1 MNHEY, CDR2 SMNVEV (reference sequence). The chain's CDR3 is CASSLYPGQETQYF. The CDR3 DNA reads as TGTGCCAGCAGTTTGTACCCGGGGCAAGAGACCCAGTACTTC.

The chain has TRBV5-1 and TRBJ1-1; D is perhaps TRBD1 (5 bases). The length of the CDR3 is 14 residues. Trimming took 4 bases from V and 3 from J, leaving 13 bases between them. Germline loops: CDR1 SGHRS, CDR2 YFSETQ. CDR3 sequence reads: CASSHQGGDTEAFF. CDR3 DNA: TGCGCCAGCAGCCACCAGGGAGGGGACACTGAAGCTTTCTTT. Combining the CDR3 with reference TRBV5-1 and TRBJ1-1 gives the whole variable domain KAGVTQTPRYLIKTRGQQVTLSCSPISGHRSVSWYQQTPGQGLQFLFEYFSETQRNKGNFPGRFSGRQFSNSRSEMNVSTLELGDSALYLCASSHQGGDTEAFFGQGTRLTVV.

The V call is TRBV19, the J call TRBJ2-7; the match to TRBD1 covers 10 bases. CDR3 size: 14 residues. The V segment lost 3 bases and the J segment 3 bases; nucleotides outside the gene matches: 2. CDR1 is LNHDA, CDR2 SQIVND, per germline (reference sequence). The CDR3 reads CASSMTGGIYEQYF. CDR3 in DNA: TGTGCCAGTAGTATGACAGGGGGCATCTACGAGCAGTACTTC.

The chain combines TRBV14 with TRBJ2-7; tentatively, D is TRBD2 (6 bases). Germline loops: CDR1 SGHDN, CDR2 FVKESK. This CDR3 region has 12 residues. V gave up 4 bases and J gave up 4 bases, with 8 bases separating them. As DNA, the CDR3 is TGTGCCAGCAGCCTAGGAGGGTACGAGCAGTACTTC. This encodes CASSLGGYEQYF.

The chain joins TRBV9 to TRBJ2-3; D is unclear. Trimming left V 4 bases short and J 4 bases short, with 10 bases between. Germline-derived CDR1 and CDR2 are SGDLS and YYNGEE. This CDR3 has 13 residues. DNA for the CDR3: TGTGCCAGCAGCACCCAGGCCCCAGATACGCAGTATTTT. This codes for CASSTQAPDTQYF.

The chain carries TRBV5-5 and TRBJ1-1; 8 positions agree with TRBD1. This CDR3 is built from 17 residues. With V trimmed by 1 base and J by 0 bases, 8 bases remained unmatched. Germline V gene lookup returns CDR1 SGHKS and CDR2 YYEKEE (reference sequence). The CDR3 here is CASSLRPDRVMNTEAFF. CDR3 DNA: TGTGCCAGCAGCTTGCGCCCGGACAGGGTAATGAACACTGAAGCTTTCTTT.

V and J are TRBV5-1 and TRBJ2-7, with D perhaps matching TRBD2 (7 bases). Per the germline V gene, CDR1 is SGHRS and CDR2 is YFSETQ. Trimming shortened V by 4 bases and J by 5 bases, and 16 bases separated the two germline ends. The CDR3 is 14 residues long. CDR3 sequence: CASSPTGGRNEQYF. The CDR3 DNA follows: TGCGCCAGCAGCCCAACGGGGGGCAGGAACGAGCAGTACTTC.

Turning to this clone: A junction boundary mismatches the germline segment, possibly from a read error. The rearrangement links TRBV6-1 to TRBJ2-5; 7 bases fit TRBD1. The CDR3 runs to 16 residues. Germline CDR1 MNHNS, CDR2 SASEGT. The CDR3 DNA reads as TGTGCCAGCAGTAAAGCAAGACAGGGTTCCCAAGAGACCCAGTACTTC. It translates to CASSKARQGSQETQYF.

The gene calls are TRBV6-5 and TRBJ1-1, with no clear D. The CDR3 loop spans 15 amino acids. In germline, CDR1 is MNHEY, CDR2 SVGAGI. Trimming removed 6 bases at V and 2 bases at J, with 16 bases between. CDR3 bases: TGTGCCAGCAGCCGACCACCCAGGCTAAACACTGAAGCTTTCTTT. Translation gives CASSRPPRLNTEAFF.

The V and J genes are TRBV9 and TRBJ2-3; TRBD2 agrees at 7 bases. This CDR3 contains 17 residues. J gave up 4 bases and V 3 bases, and 14 bases lay outside the gene matches. Germline V gene sequence: CDR1 SGDLS, CDR2 YYNGEE. In DNA form, the CDR3 reads TGTGCCAGCAGCGCCACACGTTGGGGGACTAAAGCAGATACGCAGTATTTT. As protein: CASSATRWGTKADTQYF.

The genes are TRBV28 and TRBJ1-5; TRBD1 agrees at 10 bases. V was pared by 5 bases and J by 0 bases, with 13 bases of the junction left unmatched. The CDR3 has 19 residues. Per germline, CDR1 MDHEN and CDR2 SYDVKM. CDR3 in amino acids: CASSLQKTGGLYSNQPQHF. CDR3 nucleotides: TGTGCCAGCAGTCTCCAAAAGACAGGGGGCCTCTATAGCAATCAGCCCCAGCATTTT.

This chain connects TRBV19 to TRBJ1-1; 10 bases match TRBD1. Trimming cost V 8 bases and J 5 bases; bases outside gene matches: 8. Germline values: CDR1 LNHDA, CDR2 SQIVND (reference sequence). The CDR3 loop spans 14 amino acids. The CDR3 is CASSETGGYTEAFF. CDR3 DNA sequence: TGTGCCAGTTCGGAGACAGGGGGCTATACTGAAGCTTTCTTT.

This chain joins TRBV28 and TRBJ2-5; perhaps TRBD2 as D (6 bases). The CDR3 totals 12 residues. V lost 5 bases and J lost 5, with 9 bases in between. Germline CDR1 is MDHEN and CDR2 is SYDVKM. Here the CDR3 DNA reads TGTGCCAGCAGTGGAGGGCCGGAGACCCAGTACTTC. Translating gives CASSGGPETQYF. The complete variable domain, with remaining parts taken from reference TRBV28 and TRBJ2-5, reads DVKVTQSSRYLVKRTGEKVFLECVQDMDHENMFWYRQDPGLGLRLIYFSYDVKMKEKGDIPEGYSVSREKKERFSLILESASTNQTSMYLCASSGGPETQYFGPGTRLLVL.

CDR3 in DNA: TGTGCCAGCACCCCCTCGGACACGCGCCATAACTATGGCTACACCTTC. Translated: CASTPSDTRHNYGYTF. V is TRBV7-9 and J is TRBJ1-2; TRBD1 is a possible D gene (5 bases). V lost 7 bases to trimming and J lost 1 base, with 19 bases between them. This CDR3 is 16 amino acids long. CDR1 is SEHNR, CDR2 FQNEAQ, per germline (reference sequence).

The chain recombines TRBV5-1 with TRBJ2-7, with 7 bases aligning to TRBD1. This CDR3 comprises 14 residues. Germline V gene data show CDR1 as SGHRS and CDR2 as YFSETQ. V shed 0 bases, J shed 1 base, and the junction held 1 base outside the gene matches. CDR3 loop: CASSLDRGSYEQYF. The CDR3 nucleotides read TGCGCCAGCAGCTTGGACAGGGGATCCTACGAGCAGTACTTC.

V and J are TRBV6-5 and TRBJ2-4, with D possibly TRBD1 on 5 matching bases. In germline, CDR1 is MNHEY, CDR2 SVGAGI. Trimming took 6 bases from V and 1 from J, leaving 13 bases between them. The CDR3 is 15 amino acids. DNA of the CDR3: TGTGCCAGCAGGATCCAGGGTCGGGCCAAAAACATTCAGTACTTC. It encodes CASRIQGRAKNIQYF.

Only a few counts were recorded for this clone. The genes are TRBV5-1 and TRBJ2-7, with a weak D call TRBD1 (7 bases). The length of the CDR3 is 14 residues. Trimming took off 2 bases at V and 5 bases at J, with 14 bases between the two ends. The germline V gene has CDR1 SGHRS and CDR2 YFSETQ. CDR3 sequence (DNA): TGCGCCAGCAGCTTTCTTCAGGGGGGCAACGAGCAGTACTTC. It codes for CASSFLQGGNEQYF.